The clone carrying this TCR beta chain appeared many times. Its target is not known. Stated time point: sample taken at primary tumor resection. Unsorted whole RNA of tumor, nontumor lung or frozen PBMC was sequenced. The data are from a study of spatial heterogeneity in lung cancer. Study conclusions and caveats: Higher tumor mutation counts went along with higher counts of expanded intratumoral alpha and beta TCRs.

Germline CDR1 LNHDA, CDR2 SQIVND (reference sequence). V was trimmed by 5 bases and J by 4 bases, leaving 14 bases between them. The CDR3 is made up of 14 amino acids. TCRdb re-called the 5' RACE reads with MiXCR, one entry per CDR3 protein. The data hold around 5,000 distinct CDR3 sequences, with 6% to 8.5% observed a single time. The chain employs TRBV19 and TRBJ1-2; TRBD1 might be the D (5 bases). The input for sequencing was lung tumor tissue, taken at surgery. The TCR originated in a male donor with early-stage non-small cell lung cancer. The CDR3 here is CASSLGQDFYGYTF. DNA of the CDR3: TGTGCCAGTAGTCTGGGGCAGGACTTCTATGGCTACACCTTC.